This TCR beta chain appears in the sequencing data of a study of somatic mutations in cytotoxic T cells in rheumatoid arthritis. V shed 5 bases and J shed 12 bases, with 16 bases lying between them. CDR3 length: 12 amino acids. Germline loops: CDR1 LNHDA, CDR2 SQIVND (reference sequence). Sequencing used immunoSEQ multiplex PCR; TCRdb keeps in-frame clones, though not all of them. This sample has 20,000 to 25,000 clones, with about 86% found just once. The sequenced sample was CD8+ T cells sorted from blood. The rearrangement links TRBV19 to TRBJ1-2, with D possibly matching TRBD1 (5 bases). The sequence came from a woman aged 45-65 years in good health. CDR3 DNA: TGTGCCAGTAGTGTAGGTTCCAGGGTGGACACCTTC. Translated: CASSVGSRVDTF.